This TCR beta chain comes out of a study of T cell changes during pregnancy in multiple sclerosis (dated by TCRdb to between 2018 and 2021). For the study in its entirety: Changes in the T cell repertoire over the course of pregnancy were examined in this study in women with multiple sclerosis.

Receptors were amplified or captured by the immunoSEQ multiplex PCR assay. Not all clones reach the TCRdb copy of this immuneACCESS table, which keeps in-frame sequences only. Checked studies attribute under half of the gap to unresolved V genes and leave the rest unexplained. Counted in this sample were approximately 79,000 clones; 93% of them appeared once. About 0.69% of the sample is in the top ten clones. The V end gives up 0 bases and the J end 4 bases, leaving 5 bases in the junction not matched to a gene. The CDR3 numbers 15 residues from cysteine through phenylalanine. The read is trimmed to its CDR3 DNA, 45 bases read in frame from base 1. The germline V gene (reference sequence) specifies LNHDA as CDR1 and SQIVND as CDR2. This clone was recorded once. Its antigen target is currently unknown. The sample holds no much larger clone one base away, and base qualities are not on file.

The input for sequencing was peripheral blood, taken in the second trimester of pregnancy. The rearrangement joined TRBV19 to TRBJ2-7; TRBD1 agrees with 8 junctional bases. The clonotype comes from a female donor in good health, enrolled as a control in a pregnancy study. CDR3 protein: CASSIESGGAYEQYF. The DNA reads TGTGCCAGTAGTATAGAGTCAGGGGGCGCGTACGAGCAGTACTTC.